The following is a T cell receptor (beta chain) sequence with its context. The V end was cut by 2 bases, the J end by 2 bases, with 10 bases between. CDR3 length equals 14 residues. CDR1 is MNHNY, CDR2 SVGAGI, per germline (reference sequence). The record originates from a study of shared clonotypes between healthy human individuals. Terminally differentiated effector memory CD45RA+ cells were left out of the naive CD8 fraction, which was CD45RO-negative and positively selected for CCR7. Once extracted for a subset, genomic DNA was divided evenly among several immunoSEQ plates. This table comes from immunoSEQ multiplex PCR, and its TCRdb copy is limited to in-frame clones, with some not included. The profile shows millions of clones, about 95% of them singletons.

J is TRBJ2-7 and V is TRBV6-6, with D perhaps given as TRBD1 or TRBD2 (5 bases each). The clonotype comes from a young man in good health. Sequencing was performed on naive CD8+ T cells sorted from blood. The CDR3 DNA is TGTGCCAGCAGTTACAGGGGACCCACCTACGAGCAGTACTTC. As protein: CASSYRGPTYEQYF.